This TCR beta chain was observed in a study of shared clonotypes between healthy human individuals. The study's findings and limits: Among non-shared clonotypes, generation probabilities were lower than among those shared by all four donors.

The CDR3 extends over 12 amino acids. Germline loops: CDR1 SGHNT, CDR2 YYREEE (reference sequence). Trimming cost V 1 base and J 7 bases, with 9 bases left between them. All participating donors were Caucasian adults from Nashville, Tennessee. In the case of this clone: Antigen specificity is unknown.

Deep was the level used in running the assay. TCRdb's copy holds only in-frame clones and misses some; the assay was immunoSEQ multiplex PCR. The sample lists hundreds of thousands of clones; about 96% were seen once. This chain uses TRBV5-4 with TRBJ2-7; D is possibly TRBD1 (6 bases). Sequencing was carried out using naive CD4+ T cells sorted from blood. Subset specified: CD45RA+ positively selected. This receptor was taken from a woman in her 30s in good health. The CDR3 bases are TGTGCCAGCAGCTTGCAGGGGCGGGAGCAGTACTTC. It yields the protein CASSLQGREQYF.